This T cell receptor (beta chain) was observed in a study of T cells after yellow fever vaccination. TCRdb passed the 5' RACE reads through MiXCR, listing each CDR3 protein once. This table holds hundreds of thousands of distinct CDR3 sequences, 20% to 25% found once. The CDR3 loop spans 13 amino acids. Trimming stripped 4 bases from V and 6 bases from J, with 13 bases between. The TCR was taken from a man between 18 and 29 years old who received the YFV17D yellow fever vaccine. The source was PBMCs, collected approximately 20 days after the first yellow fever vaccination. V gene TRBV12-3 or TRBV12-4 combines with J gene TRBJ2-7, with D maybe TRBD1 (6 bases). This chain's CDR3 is CASSSRTVGEQYF. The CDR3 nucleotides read TGTGCCAGCAGTTCCAGGACAGTTGGCGAGCAGTACTTC.